The 3 T cell receptor beta chains listed next were all sequenced from one sample in a study of neurological immune-mediated disorders. Each CDR3 protein gets one entry after TCRdb re-called the 5' RACE reads with MiXCR. The sample records 55,000 to 75,000 distinct CDR3 sequences, roughly an eighth being singletons. This sample's time point: longitudinal time-point 1 (baseline). Sequenced sample: PBMCs. The receptors were sampled from a female donor with HTLV-1-associated myelopathy (HAM/TSP).

By sample share, this clonotype is medium-sized. The chain uses TRBV7-2 and TRBJ2-7; D unclear. Trimming cost V 5 bases and J 1 base, with 3 bases left between them. Germline CDR1 and CDR2: SGHTA and FQGNSA. The CDR3 runs 11 residues. The CDR3 loop is CASSLSYEQYF. CDR3 nucleotides: TGTGCCAGCAGCCTATCCTACGAGCAGTACTTC.

In its sample, this clonotype was seen many times. The chain employs TRBV21-1 and TRBJ1-1; TRBD1, the D gene given by the table, was not confirmed from the DNA. TRBV21-1 is tagged as a pseudogene. The CDR3 has 12 residues. The CDR3 loop reads CASTPPAQEAFF. CDR3 DNA: TGTGCCAGCACCCCCCCGGCACAAGAAGCTTTCTTT.

The J gene is TRBJ1-4, the V gene TRBV20-1, with D unclear. The CDR3 totals 15 residues. V lost 6 bases, J lost 8 bases, and 22 bases lay in between. Per germline, CDR1 DFQATT and CDR2 SNEGSKA (reference sequence). For the CDR3, the DNA is TGCAGTGCCCAAAGCACCCGTTCGGTGGGCGAAAAACTGTTTTTT. Its protein product is CSAQSTRSVGEKLFF.